This T cell receptor beta chain derives from a study of post-analysis software for immune sequencing data. The library was made from cDNA and included unique molecular identifiers. TCRdb itself ran the PCR reads through MiXCR, one entry per CDR3 protein. The data contain about 460,000 distinct CDR3 sequences, over 35% of them singletons. Whole-study findings and limits: A handful of TRBV segments were significantly more frequent in patients than in controls. TRBV5-6, TRBV5-1 and TRBV20-1 were among these segments.

The CDR3 sequence is 17 residues long. The junction had 10 bases not matched to a gene; V was cut back by 0 bases and J by 4 bases. CDR1 SGHTA and CDR2 FQGNSA come from the germline V gene. Worth noting for this clonotype: The antigen is not known.

The V gene is TRBV7-2, the J gene TRBJ1-1; 8 bases fit TRBD1. The clonotype originates from a girl under 18 with multiple sclerosis. What was sequenced was blood. The CDR3 loop is CASSLARQGRGSTEAFF. The CDR3, as DNA: TGTGCCAGCAGCTTAGCGCGACAGGGGAGGGGCTCCACTGAAGCTTTCTTT. The full variable domain, with the rest looked up from reference TRBV7-2 and TRBJ1-1, is GAGVSQSPSNKVTEKGKDVELRCDPISGHTALYWYRQSLGQGLEFLIYFQGNSAPDKSGLPSDRFSAERTGGSVSTLTIQRTQQEDSAVYLCASSLARQGRGSTEAFFGQGTRLTVV.